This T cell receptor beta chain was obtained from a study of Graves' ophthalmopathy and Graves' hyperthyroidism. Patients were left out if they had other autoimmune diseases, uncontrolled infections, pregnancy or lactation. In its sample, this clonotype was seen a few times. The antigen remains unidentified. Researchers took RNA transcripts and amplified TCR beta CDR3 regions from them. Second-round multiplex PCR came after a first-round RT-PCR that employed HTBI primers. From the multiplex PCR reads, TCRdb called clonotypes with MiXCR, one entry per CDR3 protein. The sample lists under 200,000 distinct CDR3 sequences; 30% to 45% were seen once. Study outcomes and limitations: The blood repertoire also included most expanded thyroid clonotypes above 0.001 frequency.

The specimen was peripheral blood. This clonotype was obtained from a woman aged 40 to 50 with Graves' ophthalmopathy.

The CDR3 is CASSGTYGYTF. CDR3 nucleotides: TGTGCCAGCAGCGGGACTTATGGCTACACCTTC. This rearrangement joins TRBV6-1 to TRBJ1-2; D perhaps matches TRBD1 (5 bases). The CDR3 loop spans 11 amino acids. Trimming pared 6 bases from V and 5 bases from J, leaving 7 bases between. Looked up from germline, CDR1 is MNHNS and CDR2 is SASEGT.